The 26 T cell receptor beta chains reported below all come from one sample, sequenced in a study of T cells in localized non-small cell lung cancer. Clones were read by immunoSEQ multiplex PCR, and TCRdb kept only the in-frame ones, dropping some. This table holds around 70,000 clones, approximately 88% found once. The sequences come from peripheral blood, collected before any cancer treatment. The source is a female donor of 60 years or more with stage I lung adenocarcinoma.

This clone has only one observation. This chain's CDR3 is CAIKGPAEDTQYF. In nucleotides, the CDR3 is TGTGCCATCAAAGGACCAGCGGAAGATACGCAGTATTTT. This rearrangement joins TRBV10-3 to TRBJ2-3, with D perhaps matching TRBD2 (5 bases). Germline assignment: CDR1 ENHRY and CDR2 SYGVKD. The CDR3 runs 13 residues. V was shortened by 7 bases and J by 5 bases, with 13 bases between the two germline ends.

The chain joins TRBV7-9 to TRBJ1-4, with D unresolved. Germline CDR1 SEHNR, CDR2 FQNEAQ (reference sequence). The CDR3 loop spans 15 amino acids. Trimming removed 6 bases from V and 3 bases from J, with 14 bases in between. The CDR3 sequence: CASRREAGANEKLFF. Here the CDR3 DNA reads TGTGCCAGCAGGAGAGAGGCAGGAGCTAATGAAAAACTGTTTTTT.

The sample holds one count of this clone. The chain couples TRBV10-1 to TRBJ2-3, with unresolved D. Trimming took 8 bases from V and 0 from J, leaving 6 bases between them. Per germline, CDR1 WNHNN and CDR2 SYGVQD (reference sequence). The CDR3 extends over 12 amino acids. The CDR3 spells CASSRSTDTQYF. The CDR3 nucleotides are TGCGCCAGCTCTAGGAGCACAGATACGCAGTATTTT.

V gene TRBV5-3 combines with J gene TRBJ2-2; D may match TRBD1 or TRBD2 (6 bases each). TRBV5-3 is annotated as an ORF whose role is uncertain. V was trimmed by 1 base and J by 1 base, leaving 29 bases between them. The CDR3 length is 22 residues. CDR3 in DNA: TGTGCCAGAAGCTTGTTTCTCTTTTCCGGGACAAATAAGGAGGGGAACACCGGGGAGCTGTTTTTT. Amino acid sequence: CARSLFLFSGTNKEGNTGELFF.

The V gene is TRBV6-6, the J gene TRBJ2-5, with 7 bases aligning to TRBD2. CDR1 is MNHNY and CDR2 is SVGAGI in the germline V gene (reference sequence). This CDR3 has 13 amino acids. The V gene end was trimmed by 8 bases and the J gene end by 4 bases; junction bases not matched to a gene: 7. The CDR3 region has the DNA TGTGCCAGCGGCGTAGGGAGGGGAGAGACCCAGTACTTC. Its protein product is CASGVGRGETQYF.

This sequence joins TRBV11-3 and TRBJ2-2, with 10 positions matching TRBD2. The ends lost 3 bases at V and 5 bases at J; junction bases unmatched: 0. Germline V gene sequence: CDR1 SGHNT, CDR2 YENEEA. The CDR3 totals 14 residues. CDR3 bases: TGTGCCAGCAGCTTGACTAGCGGGACCGGGGAGCTGTTTTTT. The encoded protein is CASSLTSGTGELFF.

The sample holds one count of this clone. V and J are TRBV5-1 and TRBJ2-3; 9 nucleotides line up with TRBD2. Germline V gene sequence: CDR1 SGHRS, CDR2 YFSETQ. Trimming removed 7 bases from V and 2 bases from J; junction bases left unmatched: 11. This CDR3 region has 16 residues. CDR3 bases: TGCGCCAGCTCCCCCAGCGGGGGGACATACACAGATACGCAGTATTTT. Amino acid sequence: CASSPSGGTYTDTQYF.

The rearrangement uses TRBV18 and TRBJ2-7; D not certain. Per germline, CDR1 KGHSH and CDR2 LQKENI. With 4 bases removed from V and 3 bases from J, the gap between germline ends came to 10 bases. This CDR3 comprises 13 residues. In DNA, the CDR3 is TGTGCCAGCTCACTCCTTCTAGACTACGAGCAGTACTTC. Its protein product is CASSLLLDYEQYF.

The J gene is TRBJ1-4, the V gene TRBV7-2, with D unresolved. The germline V and J ends were trimmed by 5 bases and 4 bases, with 11 bases remaining between them. Germline V gene lookup returns CDR1 SGHTA and CDR2 FQGNSA. The CDR3 is 14 residues long. Here the CDR3 DNA reads TGTGCCAGCAGCCTCTTTGGCTTTAATGAAAAACTGTTTTTT. This translates into CASSLFGFNEKLFF.

The chain joins TRBV9 to TRBJ2-1; 9 positions agree with TRBD2. In germline, CDR1 is SGDLS, CDR2 YYNGEE. Germline trimming cut 1 base from V and 3 bases from J; bases unmatched to any gene: 5. The CDR3 runs to 16 residues. CDR3 in amino acids: CASSVSGGRNYNEQFF. The DNA for the CDR3 is TGTGCCAGCAGCGTAAGCGGGGGGCGTAACTACAATGAGCAGTTCTTC.

The chain couples TRBV5-1 to TRBJ2-3, with a tentative D call TRBD2 (7 bases). V was trimmed by 4 bases and J by 4 bases, leaving 16 bases between them. Germline CDR1 is SGHRS and CDR2 is YFSETQ. The CDR3 contains 15 residues. The CDR3 nucleotides are TGCGCCAGCAGCCCGACGGGGGGCTGGTCAGATACGCAGTATTTT. It translates to CASSPTGGWSDTQYF.

V is TRBV7-9 and J is TRBJ2-1; 11 bases match TRBD2. J lost 4 bases, V lost 5 bases, and 4 bases had no gene match. The CDR3 runs 15 residues. CDR1 is SEHNR, CDR2 FQNEAQ, per germline (reference sequence). CDR3: CASSRLAGIYNEQFF. As DNA, the CDR3 is TGTGCCAGCAGCCGACTAGCGGGGATTTACAATGAGCAGTTCTTC. Together with reference TRBV7-9 and TRBJ2-1, the CDR3 gives the full variable domain: DTGVSQNPRHKITKRGQNVTFRCDPISEHNRLYWYRQTLGQGPEFLTYFQNEAQLEKSRLLSDRFSAERPKGSFSTLEIQRTEQGDSAMYLCASSRLAGIYNEQFFGPGTRLTVL.

The chain uses TRBV11-2 and TRBJ2-3; 7 nucleotides match TRBD2. The CDR3 totals 17 residues. Germline loops: CDR1 SGHAT, CDR2 FQNNGV. The ends lost 2 bases at V and 4 bases at J; junction bases unmatched: 12. This CDR3 is CASSLHGSGVVADTQYF. The CDR3 DNA reads TGTGCCAGCAGCTTACACGGGAGCGGGGTTGTCGCAGATACGCAGTATTTT.

This rearrangement joins TRBV5-1 to TRBJ2-2; the D gene is possibly TRBD1 (5 bases). The germline gives CDR1 SGHRS, CDR2 YFSETQ. With 4 bases removed from V and 1 base from J, the gap between germline ends came to 11 bases. This CDR3 is built from 15 residues. This CDR3 reads CASSAGHLNTGELFF. DNA for the CDR3: TGCGCCAGCAGCGCCGGACACCTGAACACCGGGGAGCTGTTTTTT.

The chain links TRBV6-1 to TRBJ1-1, with TRBD1 as a possible D gene (6 bases). V was shortened by 6 bases and J by 5 bases, with 10 bases between the two germline ends. CDR3 size: 12 residues. Germline lookup yields CDR1 MNHNS and CDR2 SASEGT. CDR3 loop: CASRRGRTEAFF. As DNA, the CDR3 is TGTGCCAGCAGGAGGGGGAGAACTGAAGCTTTCTTT.

The chain links TRBV6-5 to TRBJ1-4; no clear D gene. The CDR3 sequence is 13 residues long. Germline values: CDR1 MNHEY, CDR2 SVGAGI. V was clipped by 5 bases and J by 8 bases, with 12 bases between them. The CDR3 sequence: CASSGTIAEKLFF. The CDR3 DNA sequence: TGTGCCAGCAGTGGCACTATCGCCGAAAAACTGTTTTTT.

The chain has TRBV4-1 and TRBJ2-2; the match to TRBD2 covers 11 bases. Unmatched junction bases numbered 6, after V lost 4 bases and J lost 5 bases. The CDR3 is 16 residues long. The germline CDR1 and CDR2 sequences are MGHRA and YSYEKL. CDR3 DNA: TGCGCCAGCAGCCCCCCTAGCGGGGGGCCGACCGGGGAGCTGTTTTTT. This sequence encodes CASSPPSGGPTGELFF.

This chain joins TRBV5-3 and TRBJ2-7; 10 bases align to TRBD2. TRBV5-3 belongs to the ORF category, with a function that is uncertain. The length of the CDR3 is 16 residues. V shed 4 bases and J 5 bases; nucleotides not matched to a gene: 12. CDR3 in amino acids: CARSPERSGRSNEQYF. Written as DNA, the CDR3 is TGTGCCAGAAGCCCGGAACGTAGCGGGAGGTCGAACGAGCAGTACTTC.

The chain recombines TRBV27 with TRBJ2-2; 9 bases agree with TRBD2. The CDR3 is 14 amino acids. V shed 6 bases, J shed 7 bases, and the junction held 6 bases outside the gene matches. Germline lookup yields CDR1 MNHEY and CDR2 SMNVEV (reference sequence). CDR3 nucleotides: TGTGCCAGCAGAAATAGCGGGAGTTTCGGGGAGCTGTTTTTT. Residues: CASRNSGSFGELFF.

As to this clone: The same CDR3 is also encoded by other DNA sequences in this sample. CDR3 region: CASSLGFYTGEQYF. As DNA, the CDR3 is TGTGCCAGCAGCTTAGGATTTTACACGGGCGAGCAGTACTTC. The chain combines TRBV7-2 with TRBJ2-7, with D unresolved. CDR3 length: 14 amino acids. Trimming shortened V by 1 base and J by 6 bases, and 13 bases separated the two germline ends. Per the germline V gene, CDR1 is SGHTA and CDR2 is FQGNSA.

The V call is TRBV7-6, the J call TRBJ2-7, with D possibly being TRBD2 (6 bases). The CDR3 is made up of 14 amino acids. Germline V gene sequence: CDR1 SGHVS, CDR2 FNYEAQ. Trimming pared 2 bases from V and 6 bases from J, leaving 14 bases between. The chain's CDR3 is CASSLMPGSGEQYF. The CDR3 nucleotides read TGTGCCAGCAGCTTAATGCCCGGGAGTGGCGAGCAGTACTTC. The entire variable domain, with the rest obtained from reference TRBV7-6 and TRBJ2-7, is as follows: GAGVSQSPRYKVTKRGQDVALRCDPISGHVSLYWYRQALGQGPEFLTYFNYEAQQDKSGLPNDRFSAERPEGSISTLTIQRTEQRDSAMYRCASSLMPGSGEQYFGPGTRLTVT.

This chain connects TRBV15 to TRBJ2-1; TRBD1 matches 8 bases. CDR1 and CDR2 (germline): LNHNV, YYDKDF (reference sequence). CDR3 length: 14 residues. Trimming removed 2 bases from V and 8 bases from J; junction bases left unmatched: 5. CDR3 coding DNA: TGTGCCACCAGCAGATCGGACAGGGACGATGAGCAGTTCTTC. As protein: CATSRSDRDDEQFF.

The chain carries TRBV5-1 and TRBJ2-1; 10 bases are shared with TRBD2. CDR1 is SGHRS, CDR2 YFSETQ, per germline. This CDR3 spans 16 amino acids. After removal of 4 bases from V and 1 base from J, the junction contained 5 bases not matched to a gene. CDR3 in DNA: TGCGCCAGCAGCGTCCCTAGCGGGGGATCCTACAATGAGCAGTTCTTC. It codes for CASSVPSGGSYNEQFF.

The chain recombines TRBV4-3 with TRBJ1-5, with TRBD1 as a possible D gene (6 bases). CDR1 is LGHNA, CDR2 YSLEER, per germline. The CDR3 is 15 amino acids. V lost 0 bases to trimming and J lost 7 bases, with 13 bases between them. CDR3 sequence: CASSQDRGRRQPQHF. Here the CDR3 DNA reads TGCGCCAGCAGCCAAGATAGGGGGAGGCGACAGCCCCAGCATTTT.

Only one count was recorded for this clone. This rearrangement joins TRBV18 to TRBJ2-7; perhaps TRBD2 as D (6 bases). Trimming left V 4 bases short and J 2 bases short, with 15 bases between. The germline V gene encodes CDR1 KGHSH and CDR2 LQKENI. The CDR3 is 15 residues long. The CDR3 sequence: CASSLGAGNPYEQYF. The CDR3 nucleotides are TGTGCCAGCTCACTGGGCGCGGGGAACCCCTACGAGCAGTACTTC.

This clone was seen only once. This rearrangement joins TRBV5-1 to TRBJ2-1; D is perhaps TRBD2 (6 bases). Trimming left V 0 bases short and J 0 bases short, with 10 bases between. Germline-derived CDR1 and CDR2 are SGHRS and YFSETQ. This CDR3 contains 16 residues. The CDR3 DNA follows: TGCGCCAGCAGCTTGGGTGGGGGGTACTCCTACAATGAGCAGTTCTTC. Its protein product is CASSLGGGYSYNEQFF.